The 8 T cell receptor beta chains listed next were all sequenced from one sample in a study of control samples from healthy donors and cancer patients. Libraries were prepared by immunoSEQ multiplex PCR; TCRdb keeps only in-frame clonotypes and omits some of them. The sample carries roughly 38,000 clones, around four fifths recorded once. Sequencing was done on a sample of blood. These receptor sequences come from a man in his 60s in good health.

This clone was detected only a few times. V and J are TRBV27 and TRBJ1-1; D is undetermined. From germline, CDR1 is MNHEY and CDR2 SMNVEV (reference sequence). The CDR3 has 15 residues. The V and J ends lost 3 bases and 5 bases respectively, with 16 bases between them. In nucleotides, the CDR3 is TGTGCCAGCAGTTTCCGGGTCCAACCCCGAACTGAAGCTTTCTTT. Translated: CASSFRVQPRTEAFF.

The CDR3 reads CASSLVRDSPLHF. In DNA, the CDR3 is TGTGCCAGCAGCTTGGTCCGAGATTCACCCCTCCACTTT. J is TRBJ1-6 and V is TRBV5-4; D uncertain. The V end was cut by 0 bases, the J end by 8 bases, with 6 bases between. Per germline, CDR1 SGHNT and CDR2 YYREEE (reference sequence). The CDR3 loop spans 13 amino acids.

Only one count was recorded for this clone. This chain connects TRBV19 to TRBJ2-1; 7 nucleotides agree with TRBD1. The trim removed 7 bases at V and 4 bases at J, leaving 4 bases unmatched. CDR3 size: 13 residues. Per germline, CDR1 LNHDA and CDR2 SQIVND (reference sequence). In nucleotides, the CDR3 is TGTGCCAGTACTCCGACAGGGTACAATGAGCAGTTCTTC. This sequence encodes CASTPTGYNEQFF.

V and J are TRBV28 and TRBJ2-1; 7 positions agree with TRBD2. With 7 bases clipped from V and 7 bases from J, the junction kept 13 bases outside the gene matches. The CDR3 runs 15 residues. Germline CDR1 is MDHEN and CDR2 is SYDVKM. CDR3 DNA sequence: TGTGCCAGCACCTCCGTAGGGAGGGATGGGAATGAGCAGTTCTTC. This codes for CASTSVGRDGNEQFF.

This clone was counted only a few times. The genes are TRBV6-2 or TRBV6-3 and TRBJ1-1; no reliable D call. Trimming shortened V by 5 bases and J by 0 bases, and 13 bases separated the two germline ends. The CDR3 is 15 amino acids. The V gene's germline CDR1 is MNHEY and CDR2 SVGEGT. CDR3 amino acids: CASSTHSGMNTEAFF. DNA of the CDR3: TGTGCCAGCAGTACTCACAGCGGCATGAACACTGAAGCTTTCTTT.

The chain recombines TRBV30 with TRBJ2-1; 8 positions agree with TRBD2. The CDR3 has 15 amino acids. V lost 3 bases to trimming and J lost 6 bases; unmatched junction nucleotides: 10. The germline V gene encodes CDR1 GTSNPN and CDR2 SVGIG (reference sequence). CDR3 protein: CAWRRREVPGNEQFF. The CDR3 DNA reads TGTGCCTGGAGACGGCGGGAGGTTCCGGGCAATGAGCAGTTCTTC.

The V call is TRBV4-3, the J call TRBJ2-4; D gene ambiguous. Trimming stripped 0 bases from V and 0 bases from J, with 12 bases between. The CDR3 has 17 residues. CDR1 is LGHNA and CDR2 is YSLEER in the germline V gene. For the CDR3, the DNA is TGCGCCAGCAGCCAAGATCTCGCCGGCGGAGCCAAAAACATTCAGTACTTC. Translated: CASSQDLAGGAKNIQYF.

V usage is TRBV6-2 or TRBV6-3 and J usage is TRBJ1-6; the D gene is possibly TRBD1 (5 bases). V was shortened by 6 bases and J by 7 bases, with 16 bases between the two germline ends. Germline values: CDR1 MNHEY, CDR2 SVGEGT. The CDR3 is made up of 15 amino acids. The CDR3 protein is CASSDTGLRNSPLHF. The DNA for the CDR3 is TGTGCCAGCAGCGATACGGGACTGAGAAATTCACCCCTCCACTTT.